A selection of T cell receptor beta chains follows, all from one sample in a study of blood T cells in healthy people across ages. A single record per CDR3 protein comes from TCRdb applying MiXCR to the 5' RACE reads. The repertoire includes about 840,000 distinct CDR3 sequences, roughly 29% of them detected once, and roughly a tenth sits in the top ten. The same data also contributed to another study, on T cells of mothers and their children.

Sample: blood. These receptors originate from a woman aged 40 to 49 in good health. CDR3s leave out the opening cysteine and the closing phenylalanine or tryptophan. The order of the fields is V gene, CDR3 protein.

V gene: TRBV20-1
CDR3 protein: SAPSGGFAEQY

V gene: TRBV7-6
CDR3 protein: ASSPPGLAIHEQF

V gene: TRBV6-6
CDR3 protein: ATTRDRTNSGANVLT

V gene: TRBV18
CDR3 protein: ASSQDRARYGYT

V gene: TRBV18
CDR3 protein: ASTPGAGHQPRH

V gene: TRBV7-2
CDR3 protein: ASSPRPGLADTQY

V gene: TRBV28
CDR3 protein: ASSSSVSRDYEQY

V gene: TRBV29-1
CDR3 protein: SVESAVSYEQY

V gene: TRBV6-1
CDR3 protein: ASSEWDRGRYEQY

V gene: TRBV3-1
CDR3 protein: ASSPPLAGFNIQY

V gene: TRBV7-3
CDR3 protein: ASSRDSHSYEQY

V gene: TRBV28
CDR3 protein: ASSYPRREQY

V gene: TRBV7-8
CDR3 protein: ASSLGAPPNTEAF

V gene: TRBV5-4
CDR3 protein: ASSGRDRGRGYT

V gene: TRBV5-1
CDR3 protein: ASSLGGGYEQY

V gene: TRBV15
CDR3 protein: ATSRDPGQGSYGYT

V gene: TRBV4-1
CDR3 protein: ASSSRQVGRNTEAF

V gene: TRBV3-1
CDR3 protein: ASSQDRRTGGSTDTQY

V gene: TRBV11-2
CDR3 protein: ASSLDPQLNTEAF

V gene: TRBV27
CDR3 protein: ASSLSSVVGYEQY

V gene: TRBV3-1
CDR3 protein: ASSQGNNRQY

V gene: TRBV12-3/TRBV12-4
CDR3 protein: ASSHLAGGIEQY

V gene: TRBV27
CDR3 protein: ASSLSPFPLDYGYT

V gene: TRBV12-3/TRBV12-4
CDR3 protein: ASSKDSPETRY

V gene: TRBV5-6
CDR3 protein: ASSHRRVYGYT

V gene: TRBV20-1
CDR3 protein: SADTSPNEQF

V gene: TRBV9
CDR3 protein: ASRRQGARGKETQY

V gene: TRBV7-2
CDR3 protein: ASSAGRADNEQF

V gene: TRBV5-1
CDR3 protein: ASSLSVETRY

V gene: TRBV6-5
CDR3 protein: ASSYEAGAASEAF

V gene: TRBV20-1
CDR3 protein: SARDVRDHSYEQY

V gene: TRBV12-3/TRBV12-4
CDR3 protein: ASSFSRATEQY

V gene: TRBV15
CDR3 protein: ATSRLAGEEQF

V gene: TRBV3-1
CDR3 protein: ASSRMRRSQETQY

V gene: TRBV7-2
CDR3 protein: ASSPRGGPTQY

V gene: TRBV4-3
CDR3 protein: ASSQDRQAFNEKLF

V gene: TRBV25-1
CDR3 protein: ASSEEFTTGANVLT

V gene: TRBV7-9
CDR3 protein: ASSLVGSRGYT

V gene: TRBV27
CDR3 protein: ASRHSFQETQY

V gene: TRBV7-8
CDR3 protein: ASSPGPLGTEAF

V gene: TRBV28
CDR3 protein: ASSLSGGAEAEQF